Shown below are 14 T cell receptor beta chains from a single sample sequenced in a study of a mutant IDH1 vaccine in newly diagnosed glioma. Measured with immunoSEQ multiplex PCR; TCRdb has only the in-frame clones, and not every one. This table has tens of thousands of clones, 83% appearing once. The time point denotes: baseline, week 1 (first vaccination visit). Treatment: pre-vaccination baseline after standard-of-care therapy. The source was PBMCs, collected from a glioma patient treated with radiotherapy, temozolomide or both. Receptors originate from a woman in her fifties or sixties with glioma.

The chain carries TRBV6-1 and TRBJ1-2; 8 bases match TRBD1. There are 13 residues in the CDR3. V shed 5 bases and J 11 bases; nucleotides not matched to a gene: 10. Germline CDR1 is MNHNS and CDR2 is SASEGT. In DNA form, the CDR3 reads TGTGCCAGCAGTCCACAGGGGGACGAATTTTACACCTTC. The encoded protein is CASSPQGDEFYTF.

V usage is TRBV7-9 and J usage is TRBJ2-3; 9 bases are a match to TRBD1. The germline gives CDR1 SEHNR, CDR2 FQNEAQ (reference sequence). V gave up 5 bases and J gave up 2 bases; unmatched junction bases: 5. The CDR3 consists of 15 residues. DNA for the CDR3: TGTGCCAGCAGCACCAGGACAGGGGTCACAGATACGCAGTATTTT. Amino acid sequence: CASSTRTGVTDTQYF.

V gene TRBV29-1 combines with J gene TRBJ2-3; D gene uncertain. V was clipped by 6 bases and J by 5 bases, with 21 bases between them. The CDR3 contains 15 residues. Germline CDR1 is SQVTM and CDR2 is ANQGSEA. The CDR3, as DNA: TGCAGCGTCGCCCCGAGGTTAAGGGCGGTAGATACGCAGTATTTT. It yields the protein CSVAPRLRAVDTQYF.

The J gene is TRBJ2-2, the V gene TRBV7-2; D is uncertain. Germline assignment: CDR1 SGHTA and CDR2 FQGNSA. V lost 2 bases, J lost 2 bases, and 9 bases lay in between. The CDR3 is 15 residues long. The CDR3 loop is CASSLPWANTGELFF. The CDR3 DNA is TGTGCCAGCAGCTTACCGTGGGCTAACACCGGGGAGCTGTTTTTT. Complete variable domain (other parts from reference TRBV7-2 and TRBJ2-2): GAGVSQSPSNKVTEKGKDVELRCDPISGHTALYWYRQSLGQGLEFLIYFQGNSAPDKSGLPSDRFSAERTGGSVSTLTIQRTQQEDSAVYLCASSLPWANTGELFFGEGSRLTVL.

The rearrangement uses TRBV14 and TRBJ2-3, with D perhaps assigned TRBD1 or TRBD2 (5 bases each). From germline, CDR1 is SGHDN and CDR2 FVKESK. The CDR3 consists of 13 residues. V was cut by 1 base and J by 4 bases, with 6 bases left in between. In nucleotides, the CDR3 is TGTGCCAGCAGCCAAGGAGGGGCAGATACGCAGTATTTT. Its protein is CASSQGGADTQYF.

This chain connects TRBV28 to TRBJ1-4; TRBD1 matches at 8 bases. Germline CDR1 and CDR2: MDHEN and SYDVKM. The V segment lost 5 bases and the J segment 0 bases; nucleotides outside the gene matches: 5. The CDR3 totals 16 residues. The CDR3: CASSATGAATNEKLFF. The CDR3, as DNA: TGTGCCAGCAGTGCGACAGGGGCTGCAACTAATGAAAAACTGTTTTTT.

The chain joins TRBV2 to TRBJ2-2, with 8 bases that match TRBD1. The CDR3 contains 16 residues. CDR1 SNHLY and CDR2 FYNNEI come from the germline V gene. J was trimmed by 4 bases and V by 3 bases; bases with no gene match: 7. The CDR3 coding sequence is TGTGCCAGCAGTGACCGACAGGGGTGGGGCACCGGGGAGCTGTTTTTT. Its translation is CASSDRQGWGTGELFF.

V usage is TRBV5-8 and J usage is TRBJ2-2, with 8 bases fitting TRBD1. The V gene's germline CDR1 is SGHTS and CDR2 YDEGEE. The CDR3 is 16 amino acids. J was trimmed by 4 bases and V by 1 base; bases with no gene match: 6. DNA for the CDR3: TGTGCCAGCAGCTTGTGGCAGGGGGCAGTCACCGGGGAGCTGTTTTTT. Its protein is CASSLWQGAVTGELFF.

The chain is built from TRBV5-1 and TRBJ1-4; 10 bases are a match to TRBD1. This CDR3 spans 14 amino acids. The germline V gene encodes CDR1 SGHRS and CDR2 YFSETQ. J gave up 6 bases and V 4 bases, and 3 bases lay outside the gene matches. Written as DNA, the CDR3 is TGCGCCAGCAGCCTGGGACAGGGGTATGAAAAACTGTTTTTT. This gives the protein CASSLGQGYEKLFF.

The CDR3 is CASSLRGNSPLHF. Here the CDR3 DNA reads TGTGCCAGCAGCCTAAGGGGAAATTCACCCCTCCACTTT. The V and J genes are TRBV7-9 and TRBJ1-6, with D possibly matching TRBD1 (5 bases). The CDR3 is 13 residues long. Trimming took off 5 bases at V and 7 bases at J, with 9 bases between the two ends. Germline loops: CDR1 SEHNR, CDR2 FQNEAQ (reference sequence).

The CDR3 spells CASSPVQGEGQPQHF. The CDR3 DNA follows: TGTGCCAGCTCACCTGTACAGGGGGAAGGCCAGCCCCAGCATTTT. The chain recombines TRBV18 with TRBJ1-5; 8 bases fit TRBD1. Germline V gene data show CDR1 as KGHSH and CDR2 as LQKENI. The CDR3 is 15 amino acids. V shed 3 bases and J 7 bases; nucleotides not matched to a gene: 8.

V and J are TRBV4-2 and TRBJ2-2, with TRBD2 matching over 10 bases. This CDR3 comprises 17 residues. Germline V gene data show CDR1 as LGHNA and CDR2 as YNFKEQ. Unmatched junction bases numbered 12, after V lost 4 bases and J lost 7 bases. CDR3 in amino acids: CASSPGGSGGAGGELFF. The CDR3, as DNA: TGTGCCAGCAGCCCCGGAGGCAGCGGGGGGGCGGGCGGGGAGCTGTTTTTT.

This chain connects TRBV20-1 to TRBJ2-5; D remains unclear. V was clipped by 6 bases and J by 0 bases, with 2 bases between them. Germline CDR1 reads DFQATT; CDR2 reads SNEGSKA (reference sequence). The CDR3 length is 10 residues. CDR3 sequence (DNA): TGCAGTGCATACCAAGAGACCCAGTACTTC. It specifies CSAYQETQYF.

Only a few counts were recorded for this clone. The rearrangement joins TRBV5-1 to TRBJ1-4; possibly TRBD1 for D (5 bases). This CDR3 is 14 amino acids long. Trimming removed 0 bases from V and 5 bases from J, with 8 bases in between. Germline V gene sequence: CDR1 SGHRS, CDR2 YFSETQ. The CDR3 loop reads CASSLGGDNEKLFF. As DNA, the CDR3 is TGCGCCAGCAGCTTGGGAGGGGACAATGAAAAACTGTTTTTT.